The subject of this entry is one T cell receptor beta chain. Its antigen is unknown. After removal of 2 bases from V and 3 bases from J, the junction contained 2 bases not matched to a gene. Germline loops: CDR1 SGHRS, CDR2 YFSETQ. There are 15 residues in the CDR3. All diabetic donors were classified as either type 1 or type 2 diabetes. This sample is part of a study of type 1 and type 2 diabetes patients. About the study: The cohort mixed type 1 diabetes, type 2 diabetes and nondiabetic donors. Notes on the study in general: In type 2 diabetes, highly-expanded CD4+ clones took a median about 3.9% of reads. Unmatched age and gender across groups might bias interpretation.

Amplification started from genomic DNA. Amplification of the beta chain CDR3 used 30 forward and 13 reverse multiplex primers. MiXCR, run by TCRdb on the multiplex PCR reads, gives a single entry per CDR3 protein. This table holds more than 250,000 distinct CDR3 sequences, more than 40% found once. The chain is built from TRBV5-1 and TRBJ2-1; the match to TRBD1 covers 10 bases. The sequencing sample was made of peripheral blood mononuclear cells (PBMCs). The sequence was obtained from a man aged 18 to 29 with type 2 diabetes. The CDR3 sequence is CASSLGTGDYNEQFF. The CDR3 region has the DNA TGCGCCAGCAGCTTAGGGACAGGGGACTACAATGAGCAGTTCTTC.